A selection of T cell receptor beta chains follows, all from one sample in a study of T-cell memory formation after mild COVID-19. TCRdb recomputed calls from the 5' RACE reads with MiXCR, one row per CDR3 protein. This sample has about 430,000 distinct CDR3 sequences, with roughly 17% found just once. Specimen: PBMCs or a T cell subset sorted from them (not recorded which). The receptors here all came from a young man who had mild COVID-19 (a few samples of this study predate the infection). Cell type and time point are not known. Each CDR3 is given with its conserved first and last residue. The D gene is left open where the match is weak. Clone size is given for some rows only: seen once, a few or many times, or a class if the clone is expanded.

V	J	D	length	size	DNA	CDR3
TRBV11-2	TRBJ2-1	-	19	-	TGTGCCAGCAGCTTGGGGGGCGGATTCAGGACGGGTACCTACAATGAGCAGTTCTTC	CASSLGGGFRTGTYNEQFF
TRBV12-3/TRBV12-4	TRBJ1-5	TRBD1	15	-	TGTGCCAGCAGTTTCGGACAGGGCGGGGGTCAGCCCCAGCATTTT	CASSFGQGGGQPQHF
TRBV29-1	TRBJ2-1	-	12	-	TGCAGCGTTGAAGAGGGGGCAAATGAGCAGTTCTTC	CSVEEGANEQFF
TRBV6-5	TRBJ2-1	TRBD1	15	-	TGTGCCAGCAGTTATTCGGGACAGGGAAGCAATGAGCAGTTCTTC	CASSYSGQGSNEQFF
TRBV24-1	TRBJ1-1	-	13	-	TGTGCCACCAGTGATTCGTGGGAGGACGGAGCTTTCTTT	CATSDSWEDGAFF
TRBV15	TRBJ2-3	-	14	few	TGTGCCACCCTGACAGGCACCAGGCCAGATACGCAGTATTTT	CATLTGTRPDTQYF
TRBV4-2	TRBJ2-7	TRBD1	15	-	TGTGCCAGCAGCATAAGTGGGACAGGGGGCGGCGAGCAGTACTTC	CASSISGTGGGEQYF
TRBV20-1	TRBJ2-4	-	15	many	TGCAGTGCTAGAGGCGGGGCGGGAGCCAAAAACATTCAGTACTTC	CSARGGAGAKNIQYF
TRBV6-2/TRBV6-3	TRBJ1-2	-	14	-	TGTGCCAGCAGCCCTCCCCCCGGCGGCTATGGCTACACCTTC	CASSPPPGGYGYTF
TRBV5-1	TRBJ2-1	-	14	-	TGCGCCAGCAGCCGTCGGCGGGGGCAGGAGGAGCAGTTCTTC	CASSRRRGQEEQFF
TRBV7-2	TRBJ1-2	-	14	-	TGTGCCAGCAGCTTAGCCGTCTCGCCCTATGGCTACACCTTC	CASSLAVSPYGYTF
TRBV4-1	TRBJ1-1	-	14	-	TGCGCCAGCAGCCTCCTACGCACGGACACTGAAGCTTTCTTT	CASSLLRTDTEAFF
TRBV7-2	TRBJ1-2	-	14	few	TGTGCCAGCAGCTTGGCGGCAGCTTCTCATGGCTACACCTTC	CASSLAAASHGYTF
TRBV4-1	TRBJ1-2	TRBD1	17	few	TGCGCCAGCAGCCACCGATTGACAGGGCACATTAACTATGGCTACACCTTC	CASSHRLTGHINYGYTF
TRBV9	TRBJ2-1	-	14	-	TGTGCCAGCAGCCCCCAGGCACCCTCCAATGAGCAGTTCTTC	CASSPQAPSNEQFF
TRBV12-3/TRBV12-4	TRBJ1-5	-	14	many	TGTGCCAGCACCTCGGGCCCTGGGACCCAGCCCCAGCATTTT	CASTSGPGTQPQHF
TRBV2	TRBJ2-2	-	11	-	TGTGCCAGCAGTATTGCCGGGGAGCTGTTTTTT	CASSIAGELFF
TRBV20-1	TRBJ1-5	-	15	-	TGCAGCGGGGCGAACAGGTATTCGGACAATCAGCCCCAGCATTTT	CSGANRYSDNQPQHF
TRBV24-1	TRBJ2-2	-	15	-	TGTGCCACCACCAACCGGGACAGCGGGGCCGGGGAGCTGTTTTTT	CATTNRDSGAGELFF
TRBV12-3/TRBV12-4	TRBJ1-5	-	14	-	TGTGCCAGCAGTTTCCTCGGACCGGGCCAGCCCCAGCATTTT	CASSFLGPGQPQHF
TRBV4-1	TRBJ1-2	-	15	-	TGCGCCAGCAGCCAAGAAGGCGGGGCCAACTATGGCTACACCTTC	CASSQEGGANYGYTF
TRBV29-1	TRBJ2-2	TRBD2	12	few	TGCAGCGTTCTTAGCGGGGCCGGGGAGCTGTTTTTT	CSVLSGAGELFF
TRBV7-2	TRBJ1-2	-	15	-	TGTGCCAGCAGCTCCGGTCGGACAGACATTTATGGCTACACCTTC	CASSSGRTDIYGYTF
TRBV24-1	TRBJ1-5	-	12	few	TGTGCCACCAGTGACCCGCCGGGTGTTTGGCATTTT	CATSDPPGVWHF
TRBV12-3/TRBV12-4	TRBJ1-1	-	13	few	TGTGCCAGCAGTCCGGTCAGTAGACCTGAAGCTTTCTTT	CASSPVSRPEAFF